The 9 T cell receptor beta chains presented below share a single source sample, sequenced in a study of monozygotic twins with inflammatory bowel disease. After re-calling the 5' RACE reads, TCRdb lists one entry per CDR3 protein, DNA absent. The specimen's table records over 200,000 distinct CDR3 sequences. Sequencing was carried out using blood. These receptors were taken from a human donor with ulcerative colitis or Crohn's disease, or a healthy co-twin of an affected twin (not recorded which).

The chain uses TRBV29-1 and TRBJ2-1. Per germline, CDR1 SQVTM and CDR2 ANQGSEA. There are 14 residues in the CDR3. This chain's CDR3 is CSAHHGSAYNEQFF.

CDR3 loop: CASSLETGLGNTEAFF. This sequence joins TRBV5-1 and TRBJ1-1; TCRdb outputs TRBD1, but without DNA this stays unchecked. This CDR3 is built from 16 residues. CDR1 and CDR2 (germline): SGHRS, YFSETQ.

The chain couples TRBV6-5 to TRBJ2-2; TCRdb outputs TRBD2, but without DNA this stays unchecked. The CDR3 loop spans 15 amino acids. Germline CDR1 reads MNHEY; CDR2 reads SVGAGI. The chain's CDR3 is CASSWGLAGTGELFF.

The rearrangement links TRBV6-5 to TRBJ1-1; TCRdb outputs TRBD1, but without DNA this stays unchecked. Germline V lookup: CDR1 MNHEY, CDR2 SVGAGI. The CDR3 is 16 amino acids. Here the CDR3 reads CASSYLSRAGTGEIFF.

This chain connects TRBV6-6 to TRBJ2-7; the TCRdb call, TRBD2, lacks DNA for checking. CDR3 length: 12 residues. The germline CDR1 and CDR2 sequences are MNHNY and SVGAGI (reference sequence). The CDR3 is CASTPDLYEQYF.

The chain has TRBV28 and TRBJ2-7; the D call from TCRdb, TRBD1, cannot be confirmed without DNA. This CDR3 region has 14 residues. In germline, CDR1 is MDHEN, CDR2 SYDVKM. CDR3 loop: CASRGGTGVSEQYF.

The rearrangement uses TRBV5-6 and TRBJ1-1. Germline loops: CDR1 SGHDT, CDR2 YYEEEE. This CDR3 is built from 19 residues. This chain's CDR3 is CASSLQGGHPTPLNTEAFF.

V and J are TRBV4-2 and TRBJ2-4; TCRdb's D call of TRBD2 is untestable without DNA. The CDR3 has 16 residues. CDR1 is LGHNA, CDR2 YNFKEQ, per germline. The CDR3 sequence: CASSPRTSGFGDIQYF.

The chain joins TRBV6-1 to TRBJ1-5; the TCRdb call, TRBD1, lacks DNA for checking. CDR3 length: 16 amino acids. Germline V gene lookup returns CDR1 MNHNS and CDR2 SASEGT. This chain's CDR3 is CASRPGGAGGNQPQHF.